This T cell receptor (beta chain) is from a study of blood T cell repertoires in COVID-19. About the study: The United States, Italy and Spain were the sources of the acute and convalescent COVID-19 samples. The analysed material was cDNA or gDNA that came from T cells, B-cell-depleted T cells, or PBMCs.

This CDR3 is built from 17 residues. The V gene lost 5 bases and the J gene lost 2 bases, with 24 bases spanning the gap. The germline gives CDR1 GTSNPN, CDR2 SVGIG (reference sequence). Per the study methods: The assay estimated nucleated cells by amplifying reference gene primers. Data came from immunoSEQ multiplex PCR; TCRdb stores just in-frame clones and leaves some out. That table gives V, J and clone size, and the DNA gave D and trimming. The sample records about 170,000 clones, around 88% being singletons. This clone appeared a single time. The receptor's source is a woman aged 70-85 years who had recovered from COVID-19. Source material: peripheral blood. The V call is TRBV30, the J call TRBJ2-5, with a tentative D call TRBD1 (5 bases). The CDR3 reads CAWATGRAATLQETQYF. The DNA of the CDR3 is TGTGCCTGGGCTACAGGTCGGGCGGCCACCCTTCAAGAGACCCAGTACTTC.